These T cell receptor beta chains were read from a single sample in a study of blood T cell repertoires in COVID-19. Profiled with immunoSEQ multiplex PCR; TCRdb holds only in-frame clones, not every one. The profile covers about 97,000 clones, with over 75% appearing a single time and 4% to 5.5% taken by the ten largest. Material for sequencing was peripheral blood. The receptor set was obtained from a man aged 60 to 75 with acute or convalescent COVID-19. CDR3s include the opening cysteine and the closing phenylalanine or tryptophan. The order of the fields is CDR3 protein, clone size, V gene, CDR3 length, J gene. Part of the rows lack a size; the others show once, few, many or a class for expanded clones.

CASSRTSGGQETQYF | . | TRBV4-1 | 15 | TRBJ2-5
CASSLGDSEYGYTF | . | TRBV5-6 | 14 | TRBJ1-2
CASSLWGLAGGPAKNIQYF | . | TRBV7-2 | 19 | TRBJ2-4
CASSQGQGAPYEQYF | . | TRBV11-3 | 15 | TRBJ2-7
CASSPEWSSGNGDTQYF | . | TRBV7-2 | 17 | TRBJ2-3
CASRGGRRNTIYF | once | TRBV3-1/TRBV3-2 | 13 | TRBJ1-3
CAHPGGSTDTQYF | . | TRBV6-5 | 13 | TRBJ2-3
CASSIQGLSYQPQHF | many | TRBV19 | 15 | TRBJ1-5
CASSQASELFF | . | TRBV3-1/TRBV3-2 | 11 | TRBJ1-4
CASSPPSQPDTQYF | . | TRBV18 | 14 | TRBJ2-3